Sequencing of this T cell receptor (beta chain) was carried out in a study of siplizumab effects on memory and regulatory T cells. A word on this clone: Its antigen is currently unknown.

General study points: Assignment of a naive or memory phenotype failed for roughly 75-95% of the proliferating CD4+ or CD8+ clones.

The CDR3 length is 12 residues. V lost 2 bases to trimming and J lost 6 bases, with 7 bases between them. CDR1 MNHNS and CDR2 SASEGT come from the germline V gene. Assay: immunoSEQ multiplex PCR; the TCRdb copy retains only in-frame clones and omits some. The repertoire holds some 100,000 clones, with roughly nine tenths as singletons. Specimen: Tregs sorted from blood. The sequence derives from a human donor in good health. V and J are TRBV6-1 and TRBJ1-1, with D unclear. The CDR3 loop reads CASSEPGPEAFF. The CDR3 DNA follows: TGTGCCAGCAGTGAACCCGGCCCTGAAGCTTTCTTT.